This record covers a single T cell receptor (beta chain). The clone's antigen remains unknown. The sample holds no much larger clone one base away, and base qualities are not on file. The data stem from a study of vaccination effects on CD4 cells after COVID-19 (dated by TCRdb to 2022 to 2024). About the investigation overall: Post-vaccine samples across the study were collected a median of 72 days after the second dose, with a range of 14 to 241. SARS-CoV-2 spike-specific CD4+ TCR repertoires were compared before and after mRNA vaccination in COVID-19 convalescent patients and in infection-naive vaccine recipients. Altogether, 10 COVID-19 convalescent patients and several SARS-CoV-2-naive healthy vaccine recipients made up the full study. In the study, cultures from other donors were sequenced using the Oncomine TCR Beta short-read assay on an Illumina iSeq 100.

Library creation used the immunoSEQ multiplex PCR assay. DNA from the cultured and isolated CD4+ T cells underwent TCR beta CDR3 sequencing. The published analysis was carried out like this. The analysis removed non-productive TCR sequences, trimmed reads to the CDR3 region, and retained only CDR3s that were 7 or more amino acids long. The MANAFEST web app was used to identify antigen-specific clonotypes by comparing expansion in peptide wells with expansion in reference cultures. For clones to be considered positive, expansion at FDR<0.05 versus reference and all other wells, an odds ratio above 5, and a frequency above 0.1% in two replicate wells were required. Cross-reactive clonotypes were defined as significantly expanded in SARS-CoV-2 spike wells and in at least one common cold coronavirus spike condition. CDR3 similarity was assessed by Levenshtein distance with the stringdist R package, and unrooted trees were built with ape in R 3.6.1. As stored in TCRdb, this immuneACCESS dataset retains in-frame rearrangements with V and J assigned. A fraction of the clones does not appear; measured against another copy, unresolved V genes explain less than half of the discrepancy, and the remainder lacks a known reason. V and J calls and clone size are given by that table; D and trimming were obtained from the DNA. This sample has approximately 25,000 clones in its table, and 60% to 80% of those were observed once. Jointly, the top ten make up approximately 8.3% of the sample.

In the ViraFEST assay, PBMC were stimulated with viral peptide pools, and antigen-specific CD4+ T cell clonotypes were then identified by expansion using TCR sequencing. After roughly 11 days of culture, CD4+ T cells were isolated with the EasySep CD4+ T cell isolation kit. Two doses of either the BNT162b2 or the mRNA-1273 mRNA SARS-CoV-2 vaccine were administered to participants. Negative nucleocapsid antibody results before and after vaccination confirmed that the healthy vaccine recipients had no prior SARS-CoV-2 infection. A few million PBMC per well were cultured in IMDM with around 5% human AB serum, 10 IU/ml IL-2 and gentamicin, plus 10 ug/ml peptides. On days 3 and 7, half of the culture medium was replaced with fresh IL-2-containing medium. Each peptide stimulation condition was cultured in triplicate wells unless otherwise noted. Using Ficoll-Paque Plus gradient centrifugation, PBMC were separated from whole blood and then either used fresh or cryopreserved at -140C. The overlapping peptide pools covered the spike proteins of SARS-CoV-2 as well as those of the common cold coronaviruses HCoV-NL63, HCoV-OC43 and HCoV-229E. The QIAamp micro DNA kit was used to extract genomic DNA from the cultured CD4+ T cells.

The V end loses 4 bases and the J end loses 3 bases, and a stretch of 18 bases separates them. Reading the germline V gene (reference sequence) gives CDR1 LNHDA and CDR2 SQIVND. From the cysteine through the phenylalanine, the CDR3 covers 16 amino acids. The retained sequence is limited to the CDR3, 48 bases, with the frame set at the first base. What the authors observed across the whole study: Only a small number of convalescent patients were included, and no early post-infection timepoints were available, which limited the study. In healthy vaccine recipients, vaccine-induced clones were almost all SARS-CoV-2 mono-reactive, with only 1 of 255 being cross-reactive with common cold coronaviruses. Clones induced by infection and clones induced by vaccination both contracted markedly at late timepoints after vaccination, which fits with T cell responses waning over time.

The chain couples TRBV19 to TRBJ1-2, with the D gene too uncertain to name. Material: CD4+ T cells from PBMCs cultured with SARS-CoV-2 spike peptides, obtained after COVID-19 vaccination. In light of the paper, this sample's cell subset or site label describes: SARS-CoV-2 spike overlapping peptide pool stimulation. This receptor was taken from a human donor who received a COVID-19 vaccine. The base sequence is TGTGCCAGTAGTAGTCCCCAACATTTCATCTACTATGGCTACACCTTC. This is translated as CASSSPQHFIYYGYTF.